Described below is a single TCR beta chain sequence and its context. TCRdb keeps only in-frame clones here, not all; method: immunoSEQ multiplex PCR. This table has 110,000 to 150,000 clones, roughly four fifths appearing once. The CDR3 has 13 residues. Germline-derived CDR1 and CDR2 are DFQATT and SNEGSKA (reference sequence). V was clipped by 3 bases and J by 0 bases, with 8 bases between them. This sample was taken from a study of blood T cell repertoires in COVID-19. The V and J genes are TRBV20-1 and TRBJ1-1; D call uncertain. This receptor was obtained from a man aged 50 or older who had recovered from COVID-19. Sequenced: PBMCs or T cells enriched from blood (not recorded which). The CDR3 sequence: CSASNSMNTEAFF. CDR3 nucleotides: TGCAGTGCTAGTAACAGCATGAACACTGAAGCTTTCTTT.